The 9 T cell receptor beta chains given below trace back to one sample, sequenced in a study of chemoradiotherapy in HPV16-positive cancers. TCRdb keeps only in-frame clones here, not all; method: immunoSEQ multiplex PCR. The sample comprises about 5,400 clones, over 75% of which are singletons, and around 1.8% rests with the top ten. This sample comprised blood, obtained from a patient who underwent chemoradiotherapy. These receptors were collected from a human donor with HPV-associated anogenital cancer.

V gene TRBV11-3 combines with J gene TRBJ1-2; 9 bases are a match to TRBD1. There are 17 residues in the CDR3. With V trimmed by 5 bases and J by 8 bases, 18 bases remained unmatched. Germline-derived CDR1 and CDR2 are SGHNT and YENEEA. CDR3 nucleotides: TGTGCCAGCAGCGCCACAGGGGGCCGAACTGTCGTCTTAGGCTACACCTTC. As protein: CASSATGGRTVVLGYTF. The full variable domain, completed using reference TRBV11-3 and TRBJ1-2, is EAGVVQSPRYKIIEKKQPVAFWCNPISGHNTLYWYLQNLGQGPELLIRYENEEAVDDSQLPKDRFSAERLKGVDSTLKIQPAELGDSAVYLCASSATGGRTVVLGYTFGSGTRLTVV.

The CDR3: CAWNRPNTGELFF. CDR3 nucleotides: TGTGCCTGGAACAGGCCGAACACCGGGGAGCTGTTTTTT. The V gene is TRBV30, the J gene TRBJ2-2; D might be TRBD1 (5 bases). The CDR3 consists of 13 residues. Germline CDR1 GTSNPN, CDR2 SVGIG (reference sequence). V was shortened by 4 bases and J by 0 bases, with 6 bases between the two germline ends.

V usage is TRBV5-6 and J usage is TRBJ2-2; D is unclear. Germline V gives CDR1 SGHDT, CDR2 YYEEEE. Trimming took off 2 bases at V and 5 bases at J, with 10 bases between the two ends. The CDR3 spans 14 residues. Written as DNA, the CDR3 is TGTGCCAGCAGCTTACCTTCCGAGACCGGGGAGCTGTTTTTT. Its protein product is CASSLPSETGELFF.

This clone was counted between two and nine times. This sequence joins TRBV19 and TRBJ1-2; D is ambiguous. V lost 5 bases to trimming and J lost 8 bases, with 12 bases between them. Germline assignment: CDR1 LNHDA and CDR2 SQIVND (reference sequence). This CDR3 has 12 amino acids. CDR3 in DNA: TGTGCCAGTAGTGCCCCGGGGTGGGGCTACACCTTC. This translates into CASSAPGWGYTF.

The chain uses TRBV5-1 and TRBJ2-7; a weak D match, TRBD1 (6 bases). CDR1 and CDR2 (germline): SGHRS, YFSETQ. Trimming left V 0 bases short and J 2 bases short, with 12 bases between. This CDR3 comprises 15 residues. CDR3 sequence: CASSLVAGAAYEQYF. The DNA for the CDR3 is TGCGCCAGCAGCTTGGTGGCAGGGGCCGCCTACGAGCAGTACTTC.

The chain uses TRBV7-3 and TRBJ2-3; 9 bases fit TRBD2. Germline loops: CDR1 SGHTA, CDR2 FQGTGA. The CDR3 spans 16 residues. V was clipped by 5 bases and J by 0 bases; unmatched bases: 6. Here the CDR3 reads CASSPLAGISTDTQYF. CDR3 nucleotides: TGTGCCAGCAGCCCCCTAGCGGGGATTAGCACAGATACGCAGTATTTT.

The count of this clone is one. The chain links TRBV19 to TRBJ2-3, with D possibly being TRBD1 or TRBD2 (5 bases each). The CDR3 totals 14 residues. Deletions cut 3 bases from V and 3 bases from J, with 10 bases between. Germline CDR1 and CDR2: LNHDA and SQIVND (reference sequence). CDR3 DNA: TGTGCCAGTAGTATGTCGGGGCGGACAGATACGCAGTATTTT. It codes for CASSMSGRTDTQYF.

There are a few counts of this clone. The rearrangement links TRBV19 to TRBJ1-1; TRBD1 matches at 7 bases. The germline CDR1 and CDR2 sequences are LNHDA and SQIVND (reference sequence). V was clipped by 0 bases and J by 2 bases; unmatched bases: 12. The CDR3 length is 18 residues. As DNA, the CDR3 is TGTGCCAGTAGTATAGATTGGTATCTCGACAGGGCTAACACTGAAGCTTTCTTT. This translates into CASSIDWYLDRANTEAFF.

The V and J genes are TRBV5-6 and TRBJ2-2; D gene ambiguous. Germline V CDR1 and CDR2: SGHDT, YYEEEE. This CDR3 comprises 12 residues. The V gene lost 2 bases and the J gene lost 4 bases, with 3 bases spanning the gap. CDR3 sequence reads: CASSLATGELFF. DNA of the CDR3: TGTGCCAGCAGCTTAGCCACCGGGGAGCTGTTTTTT.